These 18 T cell receptor beta chains originate from one sample sequenced in a study of T cells after yellow fever vaccination. TCRdb fed the 5' RACE reads into MiXCR, producing one record per CDR3 protein. In the table there are 300,000 or so distinct CDR3 sequences, under 15% of which are singletons. This sample comprised CD4+ T cells sorted from PBMCs, obtained 45 days after the yellow fever booster vaccination. The receptors stem from a man under 40 who received the YFV17D yellow fever vaccine.

The chain recombines TRBV10-3 with TRBJ2-3; 8 nucleotides align to TRBD2. V gave up 4 bases and J gave up 6 bases; unmatched junction bases: 18. The CDR3 runs 18 residues. CDR1 ENHRY and CDR2 SYGVKD come from the germline V gene. The CDR3, as DNA: TGTGCCATCAGTGGAATATCGCTAGCGGGCAGTATCGGGGATACGCAGTATTTT. This gives the protein CAISGISLAGSIGDTQYF.

This clonotype was seen more than once but under ten times. This chain uses TRBV25-1 with TRBJ2-3; unclear D gene. Germline loops: CDR1 MGHDK, CDR2 SYGVNS. This CDR3 region has 16 residues. Trimming removed 4 bases at V and 7 bases at J, with 21 bases between. The DNA for the CDR3 is TGTGCCAGCAGTGGAATGGCGGCCAAAACCTACAATACGCAGTATTTT. It yields the protein CASSGMAAKTYNTQYF.

The chain joins TRBV24-1 to TRBJ2-4; D possibly matches TRBD1 or TRBD2 (5 bases each). This CDR3 comprises 12 residues. V was cut by 9 bases and J by 9 bases, with 14 bases left in between. Per germline, CDR1 KGHDR and CDR2 SFDVKD. The CDR3 nucleotides read TGTGCCACCGGGGACCCTCTGGGCATTCAGTACTTC. Its translation: CATGDPLGIQYF.

This clonotype was recorded at least ten times. This chain joins TRBV27 and TRBJ1-2, with D possibly being TRBD1 (6 bases). The V end was cut by 7 bases, the J end by 4 bases, with 13 bases between. Germline loops: CDR1 MNHEY, CDR2 SMNVEV (reference sequence). The CDR3 spans 13 residues. CDR3 nucleotide sequence: TGTGCCAGCACCGGACAGCATGGCTATGGCTACACCTTC. It specifies CASTGQHGYGYTF.

This clonotype was observed a few times. The chain links TRBV5-1 to TRBJ2-7, with 11 bases identical to TRBD1. CDR3 length equals 15 residues. V trimming: 4 bases; J trimming: 6 bases; junction bases outside the gene matches: 9. Germline V CDR1 and CDR2: SGHRS, YFSETQ. CDR3 nucleotide sequence: TGCGCCAGCAGCCCGATGGACAGGGGGCTGGCCGAGCAGTACTTC. Amino acid sequence: CASSPMDRGLAEQYF.

This clonotype has only a few counts. V and J are TRBV7-2 and TRBJ2-1; no reliable D call. Germline V gene sequence: CDR1 SGHTA, CDR2 FQGNSA. There are 13 residues in the CDR3. Deletions cut 6 bases from V and 7 bases from J, with 13 bases between. The CDR3 sequence is CASSPTSRNEQFF. DNA for the CDR3: TGTGCCAGCAGTCCTACGTCTAGGAATGAGCAGTTCTTC.

The chain carries TRBV5-1 and TRBJ2-1; tentatively, D is TRBD2 (6 bases). V was trimmed by 7 bases and J by 9 bases, leaving 23 bases between them. The CDR3 has 15 residues. Germline assignment: CDR1 SGHRS and CDR2 YFSETQ. The CDR3 DNA follows: TGCGCCAGCCAGCTTGGCCCAACTGGGGGGAGTGAGCAGTTCTTC. This gives the protein CASQLGPTGGSEQFF. The full variable domain, with the rest looked up from reference TRBV5-1 and TRBJ2-1, is KAGVTQTPRYLIKTRGQQVTLSCSPISGHRSVSWYQQTPGQGLQFLFEYFSETQRNKGNFPGRFSGRQFSNSRSEMNVSTLELGDSALYLCASQLGPTGGSEQFFGPGTRLTVL.

In this sample, this clonotype turned up a few times. This chain links TRBV20-1 with TRBJ2-2; D may be TRBD1 (7 bases). Germline values: CDR1 DFQATT, CDR2 SNEGSKA (reference sequence). V was pared by 6 bases and J by 0 bases, with 14 bases between. This CDR3 region has 15 residues. This CDR3 is CSAARGAANTGELFF. CDR3 bases: TGCAGTGCAGCCAGGGGGGCGGCGAACACCGGGGAGCTGTTTTTT.

This clonotype was detected a few times. The chain combines TRBV3-1 with TRBJ2-7; TRBD2 matches 11 bases. Germline assignment: CDR1 LGHDT and CDR2 YNNKEL (reference sequence). The CDR3 consists of 14 residues. J lost 3 bases, V lost 6 bases, and 4 bases had no gene match. CDR3 nucleotide sequence: TGTGCCAGCAGGCTAACTAGCGGGGGCTACGAGCAGTACTTC. Translated, it gives CASRLTSGGYEQYF.

V is TRBV30 and J is TRBJ2-5; D unclear. In germline, CDR1 is GTSNPN, CDR2 SVGIG (reference sequence). The length of the CDR3 is 12 residues. Deletions cut 4 bases from V and 3 bases from J, with 9 bases between. CDR3 loop: CAWKWQKETQYF. Written as DNA, the CDR3 is TGTGCCTGGAAATGGCAGAAAGAGACCCAGTACTTC.

V is TRBV9 and J is TRBJ2-3; perhaps TRBD2 as D (5 bases). CDR1 SGDLS and CDR2 YYNGEE come from the germline V gene. V dropped 4 bases and J dropped 4 bases, with 13 bases sitting between them. CDR3 size: 14 residues. The CDR3, as DNA: TGTGCCAGCAGCCTCCGGACTCCTCCAGATACGCAGTATTTT. Translated, it gives CASSLRTPPDTQYF.

This clonotype was counted a few times. The CDR3 sequence: CASSLSAATGLETQYF. The CDR3 DNA sequence: TGTGCCAGCAGCTTGTCTGCTGCAACAGGGTTGGAGACCCAGTACTTC. The chain is built from TRBV5-5 and TRBJ2-5; the D gene is possibly TRBD1 (6 bases). Deletions cut 1 base from V and 5 bases from J, with 18 bases between. This CDR3 comprises 16 residues. Germline V CDR1 and CDR2: SGHKS, YYEKEE (reference sequence). Filled out from reference TRBV5-5 and TRBJ2-5, the complete variable domain reads DAGVTQSPTHLIKTRGQQVTLRCSPISGHKSVSWYQQVLGQGPQFIFQYYEKEERGRGNFPDRFSARQFPNYSSELNVNALLLGDSALYLCASSLSAATGLETQYFGPGTRLLVL.

The chain couples TRBV14 to TRBJ1-2, with a tentative D call TRBD1 (6 bases). Germline V gene data show CDR1 as SGHDN and CDR2 as FVKESK. The length of the CDR3 is 14 residues. V shed 3 bases and J shed 7 bases, with 15 bases lying between them. The CDR3 here is CASSQDWGAGGYTF. The CDR3 DNA follows: TGTGCCAGCAGCCAGGACTGGGGGGCTGGTGGCTACACCTTC. The complete variable domain, with remaining parts taken from reference TRBV14 and TRBJ1-2, reads EAGVTQFPSHSVIEKGQTVTLRCDPISGHDNLYWYRRVMGKEIKFLLHFVKESKQDESGMPNNRFLAERTGGTYSTLKVQPAELEDSGVYFCASSQDWGAGGYTFGSGTRLTVV.

This clonotype turned up a few times. This chain joins TRBV6-2 or TRBV6-3 and TRBJ2-1, with 8 bases identical to TRBD1. V lost 6 bases, J lost 3 bases, and 16 bases stayed unmatched. The CDR3 has 18 residues. Per germline, CDR1 MNHEY and CDR2 SVGEGT. The CDR3 nucleotides are TGTGCCAGCAGATTCCGGACAGGGTCATTCTCACTCTACAATGAGCAGTTCTTC. Translation: CASRFRTGSFSLYNEQFF.

The table lists this clonotype with a few counts. The V call is TRBV25-1, the J call TRBJ2-5; 9 bases map to TRBD2. CDR1 is MGHDK, CDR2 SYGVNS, per germline. CDR3 length: 13 residues. The junction had 10 bases not matched to a gene; V was cut back by 10 bases and J by 7 bases. CDR3 sequence: CATTIAGAGTQYF. The CDR3 DNA is TGTGCCACCACCATAGCGGGAGCTGGGACCCAGTACTTC.

The CDR3 region is CASSPLSGPSYEQYF. Here the CDR3 DNA reads TGTGCCAGCAGCCCATTAAGCGGGCCCTCCTACGAGCAGTACTTC. The chain uses TRBV5-8 and TRBJ2-7; D may be TRBD2 (6 bases). V gave up 4 bases and J gave up 0 bases, with 14 bases separating them. This CDR3 spans 15 amino acids. Germline-derived CDR1 and CDR2 are SGHTS and YDEGEE. Looking up the rest from reference TRBV5-8 and TRBJ2-7 gives the full variable domain: EAGVTQSPTHLIKTRGQQATLRCSPISGHTSVYWYQQALGLGLQFLLWYDEGEERNRGNFPPRFSGRQFPNYSSELNVNALELEDSALYLCASSPLSGPSYEQYFGPGTRLTVT.

There are a few counts of this clonotype. The V and J genes are TRBV20-1 and TRBJ2-1; D tentatively reads TRBD1 or TRBD2 (5 bases each). Germline V lookup: CDR1 DFQATT, CDR2 SNEGSKA (reference sequence). Trimming removed 6 bases at V and 4 bases at J, with 13 bases between. CDR3 length: 13 amino acids. This CDR3 reads CSAVWGNYNEQFF. In nucleotides, the CDR3 is TGCAGTGCCGTGTGGGGGAATTACAATGAGCAGTTCTTC.

This clonotype has a handful of counts. The chain has TRBV6-2 or TRBV6-3 and TRBJ2-3; 12 bases fit TRBD2. There are 15 residues in the CDR3. Trimming at V came to 5 bases and at J to 6 bases, leaving 6 bases not matched to a gene. Germline CDR1 reads MNHEY; CDR2 reads SVGEGT. The CDR3 sequence is CASSRTSGIRDTQYF. CDR3 nucleotides: TGTGCCAGCAGTCGGACTAGCGGGATCCGGGATACGCAGTATTTT.